The next 18 T cell receptor beta chains were all read from a single sample in a study of PD-1 blockade in classical Hodgkin lymphoma. Specified time point: cycle 4 day 1 (C4D1), after 5 to 7 weeks of nivolumab. Each and every patient relapsed after autologous stem cell transplantation, and patients got differing brentuximab vedotin exposure. Clones were read by immunoSEQ multiplex PCR, and TCRdb kept only the in-frame ones, dropping some. The table shows about 30,000 clones, with roughly four fifths occurring only once. The material was peripheral blood mononuclear cells (PBMCs), obtained before the fourth cycle of nivolumab. The receptors shown here come from a human donor with classical Hodgkin lymphoma.

The chain employs TRBV30 and TRBJ1-2; D might be TRBD1 (5 bases). Germline V lookup: CDR1 GTSNPN, CDR2 SVGIG (reference sequence). V dropped 4 bases and J dropped 5 bases, with 17 bases sitting between them. The CDR3 spans 14 residues. The CDR3: CAWKLPGPSYGYTF. The CDR3 coding sequence is TGTGCCTGGAAACTACCGGGGCCTTCTTATGGCTACACCTTC.

The genes are TRBV7-2 and TRBJ2-2; D not certain. V gave up 1 base and J gave up 8 bases, with 11 bases separating them. The CDR3 is 14 amino acids. Per the germline V gene, CDR1 is SGHTA and CDR2 is FQGNSA. The CDR3 loop is CASSLVLDGGELFF. CDR3 bases: TGTGCCAGCAGCTTAGTTTTGGACGGGGGGGAGCTGTTTTTT.

In its sample, this clone was seen once. J is TRBJ1-5 and V is TRBV28, with TRBD1 as a possible D gene (6 bases). Germline values: CDR1 MDHEN, CDR2 SYDVKM. V lost 2 bases and J 4 bases, leaving 9 bases between the germline ends. The CDR3 loop spans 14 amino acids. The CDR3 is CASSLPGVNQPQHF. As DNA, the CDR3 is TGTGCCAGCAGTTTACCAGGGGTAAATCAGCCCCAGCATTTT.

The rearrangement uses TRBV28 and TRBJ1-1, with 7 bases identical to TRBD1. Germline V CDR1 and CDR2: MDHEN, SYDVKM. There are 14 residues in the CDR3. The trim removed 6 bases at V and 3 bases at J, leaving 7 bases unmatched. CDR3 coding DNA: TGTGCCAGCAGCGCAGGGGGTAGCGACACTGAAGCTTTCTTT. Its protein product is CASSAGGSDTEAFF.

The V gene is TRBV5-1, the J gene TRBJ2-7, with a tentative D call TRBD2 (6 bases). This CDR3 spans 15 amino acids. Germline values: CDR1 SGHRS, CDR2 YFSETQ. Trimming removed 4 bases from V and 3 bases from J, with 17 bases in between. As DNA, the CDR3 is TGCGCCAGCAGCGCTTCCGGGAGTTATTTCTACGAGCAGTACTTC. Protein sequence: CASSASGSYFYEQYF.

The CDR3 DNA reads TGTGCCAGCAGCTTTCTGGAACAGAGTAATTCACCCCTCCACTTT. It yields the protein CASSFLEQSNSPLHF. The chain joins TRBV7-2 to TRBJ1-6; D gene uncertain. Germline V gene data show CDR1 as SGHTA and CDR2 as FQGNSA. Trimming pared 3 bases from V and 6 bases from J, leaving 12 bases between. This CDR3 contains 15 residues.

The chain joins TRBV19 to TRBJ1-5, with a tentative D call TRBD1 (5 bases). Germline CDR1 and CDR2: LNHDA and SQIVND (reference sequence). CDR3 length: 15 amino acids. V lost 4 bases to trimming and J lost 0 bases, with 10 bases between them. CDR3 DNA sequence: TGTGCCAGTAGTAGAGACAGCTATAGCAATCAGCCCCAGCATTTT. It codes for CASSRDSYSNQPQHF. Based on the CDR3 plus reference TRBV19 and TRBJ1-5, the full variable domain is DGGITQSPKYLFRKEGQNVTLSCEQNLNHDAMYWYRQDPGQGLRLIYYSQIVNDFQKGDIAEGYSVSREKKESFPLTVTSAQKNPTAFYLCASSRDSYSNQPQHFGDGTRLSIL.

This chain uses TRBV7-9 with TRBJ1-4; 7 nucleotides match TRBD1. Germline values: CDR1 SEHNR, CDR2 FQNEAQ (reference sequence). CDR3 length: 15 amino acids. J lost 6 bases, V lost 3 bases, and 7 bases had no gene match. The CDR3 spells CASSFWTGGDEKLFF. Here the CDR3 DNA reads TGTGCCAGCAGCTTTTGGACAGGAGGAGATGAAAAACTGTTTTTT.

The chain joins TRBV2 to TRBJ2-3; D remains unclear. V was cut by 6 bases and J by 3 bases, with 16 bases left in between. The CDR3 consists of 15 residues. Germline assignment: CDR1 SNHLY and CDR2 FYNNEI. CDR3 DNA sequence: TGTGCCAGCAGCTCACTAAGTTGGGCAACAGATACGCAGTATTTT. It specifies CASSSLSWATDTQYF.

The CDR3 region is CASSWARNEKLFF. The CDR3, as DNA: TGTGCCAGCAGTTGGGCGCGTAATGAAAAACTGTTTTTT. This chain uses TRBV2 with TRBJ1-4; D is uncertain. The CDR3 covers 13 residues. V lost 5 bases and J lost 4, with 8 bases in between. Germline CDR1 and CDR2: SNHLY and FYNNEI.

Here the CDR3 reads CASSPWGGDTEAFF. The CDR3 DNA follows: TGTGCCAGCAGCCCTTGGGGGGGGGACACTGAAGCTTTCTTT. The chain carries TRBV7-9 and TRBJ1-1; tentative D call: TRBD1 (5 bases). This CDR3 contains 14 residues. Germline V gene sequence: CDR1 SEHNR, CDR2 FQNEAQ (reference sequence). V dropped 5 bases and J dropped 3 bases, with 13 bases sitting between them.

The V call is TRBV28, the J call TRBJ1-5, with TRBD1 matching over 9 bases. V lost 7 bases, J lost 3 bases, and 10 bases stayed unmatched. Germline V gives CDR1 MDHEN, CDR2 SYDVKM. This CDR3 comprises 16 residues. CDR3 nucleotides: TGTGCCAGCACAGTTAGGGGACAGGGATACAATCAGCCCCAGCATTTT. Protein: CASTVRGQGYNQPQHF.

CDR3 sequence reads: CASSLLGQGDRAFF. The DNA for the CDR3 is TGCGCCAGCAGCTTGCTAGGACAGGGGGATAGGGCTTTCTTT. The chain links TRBV5-1 to TRBJ1-1; 10 nucleotides agree with TRBD1. This CDR3 spans 14 amino acids. Germline assignment: CDR1 SGHRS and CDR2 YFSETQ. J lost 11 bases, V lost 1 base, and 8 bases had no gene match. Looking up the rest from reference TRBV5-1 and TRBJ1-1 gives the full variable domain: KAGVTQTPRYLIKTRGQQVTLSCSPISGHRSVSWYQQTPGQGLQFLFEYFSETQRNKGNFPGRFSGRQFSNSRSEMNVSTLELGDSALYLCASSLLGQGDRAFFGQGTRLTVV.

The genes are TRBV11-2 and TRBJ1-5, with TRBD1 matching over 7 bases. V lost 1 base to trimming and J lost 9 bases; unmatched junction nucleotides: 6. CDR3 size: 14 residues. Germline CDR1 SGHAT, CDR2 FQNNGV. As DNA, the CDR3 is TGTGCCAGCAGCTTAGGACAGGGCGCTGGGCCCCAGCATTTT. As protein: CASSLGQGAGPQHF.

This chain joins TRBV19 and TRBJ1-4, with 9 bases identical to TRBD1. The CDR3 contains 15 residues. Losses at the gene ends were 4 bases for V and 8 bases for J; bases not matched to a gene: 8. Germline V gene data show CDR1 as LNHDA and CDR2 as SQIVND (reference sequence). In nucleotides, the CDR3 is TGTGCCAGTAGTACCTTCTCCGGGACAGGGGAAAAACTGTTTTTT. It codes for CASSTFSGTGEKLFF.

V is TRBV15 and J is TRBJ1-4; D unresolved. This CDR3 spans 16 amino acids. The germline V and J ends were trimmed by 1 base and 7 bases, with 16 bases remaining between them. The germline CDR1 and CDR2 sequences are LNHNV and YYDKDF (reference sequence). The chain's CDR3 is CATSRGAGAGFEKLFF. The CDR3 coding sequence is TGTGCCACCAGCAGAGGCGCCGGCGCGGGGTTTGAAAAACTGTTTTTT.

This chain joins TRBV4-3 and TRBJ2-7; 11 bases map to TRBD2. This CDR3 has 15 amino acids. J gave up 2 bases and V 5 bases, and 5 bases lay outside the gene matches. Germline lookup yields CDR1 LGHNA and CDR2 YSLEER. The CDR3, as DNA: TGCGCCAGCAGCTTAGGGACTAGCGGAGCCTACGAGCAGTACTTC. Protein sequence: CASSLGTSGAYEQYF.

The chain employs TRBV11-2 and TRBJ2-5, with a possible D match to TRBD2 (5 bases). Germline CDR1 is SGHAT and CDR2 is FQNNGV. The V end lost 4 bases, the J end lost 3 bases, and 12 bases lay between the germline ends. CDR3 length: 14 amino acids. The CDR3 DNA reads as TGTGCCAGCAGCTCCAGTTGGAGGAAAGAGACCCAGTACTTC. This codes for CASSSSWRKETQYF. The whole variable domain, filled in from reference TRBV11-2 and TRBJ2-5, reads EAGVAQSPRYKIIEKRQSVAFWCNPISGHATLYWYQQILGQGPKLLIQFQNNGVVDDSQLPKDRFSAERLKGVDSTLKIQPAKLEDSAVYLCASSSSWRKETQYFGPGTRLLVL.